Each of the 5 T cell receptor beta chains below was sequenced from the same sample in a study of blood T cell dynamics during melanoma immunotherapy (dated by TCRdb to the early 2020s). Receptor libraries were prepared by the immunoSEQ multiplex PCR assay. TCRdb stores this immuneACCESS table with in-frame sequences only. Part of the clones is absent; in the studies checked, under half of the shortfall reflects unresolved V genes, and no reason is known for the rest. The sample records 14,000 to 15,000 clones, around nine tenths of which are singletons. The top ten hold less than 9.5% of the sample. The time point label on this specimen signifies: week 3, after first cycle of checkpoint inhibitor. The sample was blood, taken from a patient treated with checkpoint blockade. The receptors shown here come from a human donor with melanoma.

The V and J genes are TRBV11-2 and TRBJ2-2; TRBD1 matches at 7 bases. The CDR3 sequence is 17 residues long. CDR1 is SGHAT, CDR2 FQNNGV, per germline. V lost 1 base and J lost 5; bases outside the gene matches: 10. The CDR3 region has the DNA TGTGCCAGCAGCTTAGGGTTTAGGGGGCCGCGGACCGGGGAGCTGTTTTTT. Amino acid sequence: CASSLGFRGPRTGELFF.

This rearrangement joins TRBV30 to TRBJ2-1, with D maybe TRBD2 (7 bases). Trimming pared 0 bases from V and 9 bases from J, leaving 15 bases between. This CDR3 contains 14 residues. CDR1 is GTSNPN, CDR2 SVGIG, per germline (reference sequence). The CDR3 sequence is CAWSVGGAIVEQFF. Here the CDR3 DNA reads TGTGCCTGGAGTGTAGGGGGGGCGATCGTTGAGCAGTTCTTC. The variable domain in full, with the rest retrieved from reference TRBV30 and TRBJ2-1, is SQTIHQWPATLVQPVGSPLSLECTVEGTSNPNLYWYRQAAGRGLQLLFYSVGIGQISSEVPQNLSASRPQDRQFILSSKKLLLSDSGFYLCAWSVGGAIVEQFFGPGTRLTVL.

This clone was picked up one time. The gene calls are TRBV19 and TRBJ2-2; TRBD2 aligns across 11 bases. J gave up 3 bases and V 7 bases, and 7 bases lay outside the gene matches. Looked up from germline, CDR1 is LNHDA and CDR2 is SQIVND (reference sequence). The CDR3 is 16 amino acids. The CDR3 DNA is TGTGCCAGTACACCCCCGGGACTAGCGGACACCGGGGAGCTGTTTTTT. It specifies CASTPPGLADTGELFF.

V gene TRBV6-6 combines with J gene TRBJ2-3, with 8 bases that match TRBD2. CDR1 MNHNY and CDR2 SVGAGI come from the germline V gene (reference sequence). With V trimmed by 5 bases and J by 5 bases, 3 bases remained unmatched. This CDR3 has 13 residues. The CDR3 region has the DNA TGTGCCAGCAGTACTAGCGGAGTAGATACGCAGTATTTT. It is translated as CASSTSGVDTQYF.

The rearrangement joins TRBV5-4 to TRBJ2-2; TRBD2 matches at 14 bases. Trimming removed 5 bases from V and 5 bases from J; junction bases left unmatched: 8. The CDR3 has 17 amino acids. Per the germline V gene, CDR1 is SGHNT and CDR2 is YYREEE (reference sequence). The CDR3 DNA follows: TGTGCCAGCAGTTATGGGACTAGCGGGAGTAGGACCGGGGAGCTGTTTTTT. It translates to CASSYGTSGSRTGELFF. Full variable domain (outside the CDR3, taken from reference TRBV5-4 and TRBJ2-2): ETGVTQSPTHLIKTRGQQVTLRCSSQSGHNTVSWYQQALGQGPQFIFQYYREEENGRGNFPPRFSGLQFPNYSSELNVNALELDDSALYLCASSYGTSGSRTGELFFGEGSRLTVL.